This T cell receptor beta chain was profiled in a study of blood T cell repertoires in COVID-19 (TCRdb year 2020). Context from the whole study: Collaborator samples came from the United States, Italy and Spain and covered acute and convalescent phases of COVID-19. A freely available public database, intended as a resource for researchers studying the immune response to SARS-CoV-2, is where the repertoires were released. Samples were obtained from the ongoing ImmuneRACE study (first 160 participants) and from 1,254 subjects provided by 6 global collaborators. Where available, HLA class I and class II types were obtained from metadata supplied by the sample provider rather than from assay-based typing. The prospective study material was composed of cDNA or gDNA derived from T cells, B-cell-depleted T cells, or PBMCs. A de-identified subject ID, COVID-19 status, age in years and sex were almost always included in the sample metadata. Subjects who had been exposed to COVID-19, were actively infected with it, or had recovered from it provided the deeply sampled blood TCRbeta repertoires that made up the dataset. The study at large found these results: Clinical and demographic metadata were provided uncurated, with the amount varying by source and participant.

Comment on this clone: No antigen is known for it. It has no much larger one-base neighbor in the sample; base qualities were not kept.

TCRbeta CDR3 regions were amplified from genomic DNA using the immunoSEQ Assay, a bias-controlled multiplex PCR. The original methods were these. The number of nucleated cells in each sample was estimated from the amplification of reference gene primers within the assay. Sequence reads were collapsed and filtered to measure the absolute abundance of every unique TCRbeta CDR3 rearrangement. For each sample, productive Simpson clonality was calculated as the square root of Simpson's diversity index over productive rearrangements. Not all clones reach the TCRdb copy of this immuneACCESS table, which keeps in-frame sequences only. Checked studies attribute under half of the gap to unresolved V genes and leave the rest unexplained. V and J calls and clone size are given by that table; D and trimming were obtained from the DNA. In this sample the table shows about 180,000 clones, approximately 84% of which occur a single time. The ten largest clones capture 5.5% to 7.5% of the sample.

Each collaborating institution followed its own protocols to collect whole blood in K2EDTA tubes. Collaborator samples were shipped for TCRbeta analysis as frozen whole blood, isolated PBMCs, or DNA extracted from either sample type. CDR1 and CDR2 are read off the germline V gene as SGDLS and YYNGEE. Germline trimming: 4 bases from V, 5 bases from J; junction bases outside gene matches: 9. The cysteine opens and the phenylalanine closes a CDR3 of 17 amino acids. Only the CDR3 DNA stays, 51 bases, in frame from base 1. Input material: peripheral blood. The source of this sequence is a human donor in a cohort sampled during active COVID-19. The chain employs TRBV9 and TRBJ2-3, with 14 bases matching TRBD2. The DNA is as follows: TGTGCCAGCAGCCCTCTGACTAGCGGGGGGGCAATAGATACGCAGTATTTT. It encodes CASSPLTSGGAIDTQYF.